This TCR beta chain was obtained from a study of blood T cell repertoires in COVID-19. The authors' processing: Nucleated cell number was recorded as an estimate derived from reference gene primer amplification. The repertoire was sequenced with immunoSEQ multiplex PCR; TCRdb's copy has only in-frame clones and lacks some. D and trimming come from the DNA, and the V and J calls and clone size come from that table. The sample includes about 270,000 clones, about 85% seen only once; the top ten take around 4%. Germline loops: CDR1 MNHEY, CDR2 SVGAGI. This CDR3 comprises 13 residues. V was cut by 6 bases and J by 6 bases, with 12 bases left in between.

This clonotype was sampled from a woman aged 45-60 years with active or convalescent COVID-19. The rearrangement joins TRBV6-5 to TRBJ1-5; D is possibly TRBD1 (5 bases). What was sequenced was peripheral blood. CDR3 nucleotides: TGTGCCAGCAGGGGACTCTTGGGTCAGCCCCAGCATTTT. Translating it yields CASRGLLGQPQHF.